Given below is one T cell receptor beta chain in context. MiXCR, run by TCRdb on the 5' RACE reads, gives a single entry per CDR3 protein. Of 1.5 million to 2 million distinct CDR3 sequences in the sample, less than 40% were seen once. This sample is drawn from a study of identical twins. The CDR3 runs 15 residues. From germline, CDR1 is SGHDN and CDR2 FVKESK. The trim removed 4 bases at V and 0 bases at J, leaving 6 bases unmatched. The receptor's source is a newborn girl in good health. The genes are TRBV14 and TRBJ2-7, with TRBD2 identical over 7 bases. The sequencing input was cord blood. Here the CDR3 reads CASSRTSASSYEQYF. The CDR3 DNA follows: TGTGCCAGCAGCCGCACTAGCGCCAGCTCCTACGAGCAGTACTTC. Full variable domain (remainder filled in from reference TRBV14 and TRBJ2-7): EAGVTQFPSHSVIEKGQTVTLRCDPISGHDNLYWYRRVMGKEIKFLLHFVKESKQDESGMPNNRFLAERTGGTYSTLKVQPAELEDSGVYFCASSRTSASSYEQYFGPGTRLTVT.